The clone carrying this T cell receptor (beta chain) was observed a few times. Its antigen is as yet unknown. The CDR3 has 14 residues. The germline gives CDR1 MNHNS, CDR2 SASEGT. V was clipped by 3 bases and J by 0 bases, with 6 bases between them. The data belong to a study of graft-versus-host responses after intestinal transplantation. Study in general: Transplant types were multivisceral, liver-intestinal, or isolated intestinal. Each patient got anti-thymocyte globulin induction, then tacrolimus and steroids for three to four years. General observations from the study: GvH clones were identified in recipient marrow, with some first appearing in ileum or blood. Declines in HvG clones occurring early post-transplant were associated with peak circulating GvH clone levels.

Measured with immunoSEQ multiplex PCR; TCRdb has only the in-frame clones, and not every one. In the table there are roughly 38,000 clones, over 85% of which are singletons. The source of this sequence is a human patient who received an intestinal transplant, so some T cells may come from the graft donor. This sequence joins TRBV6-1 and TRBJ1-3; no firm D call. The sequences come from PBMCs, collected 16 days after intestinal transplant. The DNA for the CDR3 is TGTGCCAGCAGTGAGGGTAGCTCTGGAAACACCATATATTTT. This translates into CASSEGSSGNTIYF.